What follows are 20 T cell receptor beta chains derived from one specimen sequenced in a study of blood T cell repertoires in COVID-19. Libraries were prepared by immunoSEQ multiplex PCR; TCRdb keeps only in-frame clonotypes and omits some of them. Here the sample spans 250,000 or so clones, 90% being singletons. The sequencing input was PBMCs or T cells enriched from blood (not recorded which). Receptor source: a young woman with acute COVID-19.

This clone was detected once. The CDR3 DNA reads TGCGCCAGCAGCCCGCCGGGACAGGGTACAGATACGCAGTATTTT. The encoded protein is CASSPPGQGTDTQYF. The chain employs TRBV4-1 and TRBJ2-3; TRBD1 aligns across 9 bases. Trimming at V came to 4 bases and at J to 3 bases, leaving 5 bases not matched to a gene. The CDR3 contains 15 residues. The germline V gene encodes CDR1 MGHRA and CDR2 YSYEKL.

This rearrangement joins TRBV27 to TRBJ2-2, with 7 bases identical to TRBD1. Germline V gene lookup returns CDR1 MNHEY and CDR2 SMNVEV (reference sequence). The CDR3 is made up of 14 amino acids. V dropped 6 bases and J dropped 1; count of bases not matched to a gene: 2. The chain's CDR3 is CASSWDRNTGELFF. The CDR3 nucleotides are TGTGCCAGCAGCTGGGACAGGAACACCGGGGAGCTGTTTTTT.

The chain carries TRBV5-1 and TRBJ1-2; 8 nucleotides line up with TRBD1. This CDR3 contains 15 residues. The J segment lost 4 bases and the V segment lost 2 bases, leaving 7 bases of the junction unmatched. Germline V lookup: CDR1 SGHRS, CDR2 YFSETQ. The CDR3 is CASSLSGQGVYGYTF. CDR3 sequence (DNA): TGCGCCAGCAGCTTATCTGGACAGGGTGTCTATGGCTACACCTTC. The variable domain in full, with the rest retrieved from reference TRBV5-1 and TRBJ1-2, is KAGVTQTPRYLIKTRGQQVTLSCSPISGHRSVSWYQQTPGQGLQFLFEYFSETQRNKGNFPGRFSGRQFSNSRSEMNVSTLELGDSALYLCASSLSGQGVYGYTFGSGTRLTVV.

V gene TRBV28 combines with J gene TRBJ1-4; 7 nucleotides agree with TRBD1. The CDR3 spans 14 residues. Trimming removed 6 bases from V and 7 bases from J; junction bases left unmatched: 8. Germline-derived CDR1 and CDR2 are MDHEN and SYDVKM. CDR3 nucleotide sequence: TGTGCCAGCAGCCCGGACGACAGGGTTGAAAAACTGTTTTTT. Translated, it gives CASSPDDRVEKLFF.

V and J are TRBV6-4 and TRBJ2-1, with TRBD2 matching over 7 bases. The CDR3 sequence is 15 residues long. Germline-derived CDR1 and CDR2 are MRHNA and SNTAGT. V lost 5 bases and J lost 0; bases outside the gene matches: 4. CDR3 region: CASSRGDSSYNEQFF. DNA for the CDR3: TGTGCCAGCAGTCGGGGGGACTCCTCCTACAATGAGCAGTTCTTC.

The CDR3 here is CASSLAFTGELFF. In nucleotides, the CDR3 is TGCGCCAGCAGCTTGGCCTTTACCGGGGAGCTGTTTTTT. The chain recombines TRBV5-1 with TRBJ2-2; D uncertain. The CDR3 is 13 residues long. CDR1 is SGHRS and CDR2 is YFSETQ in the germline V gene. Trimming shortened V by 0 bases and J by 5 bases, and 5 bases separated the two germline ends.

This sequence joins TRBV13 and TRBJ2-7; weak D call: TRBD2 (6 bases). CDR1 PRHDT and CDR2 FYEKMQ come from the germline V gene (reference sequence). V was pared by 0 bases and J by 0 bases, with 18 bases between. The CDR3 spans 18 residues. CDR3 sequence: CASSLGEGRQLSSYEQYF. In DNA, the CDR3 is TGTGCCAGCAGCTTAGGGGAGGGGCGACAATTAAGCTCCTACGAGCAGTACTTC.

The V and J genes are TRBV6-5 and TRBJ1-5; unclear D gene. The CDR3 totals 14 residues. Germline values: CDR1 MNHEY, CDR2 SVGAGI. V was pared by 6 bases and J by 0 bases, with 9 bases between. The CDR3 protein is CASSVQNSNQPQHF. The CDR3 DNA is TGTGCCAGCAGCGTACAGAATAGCAATCAGCCCCAGCATTTT.

V gene TRBV6-4 combines with J gene TRBJ2-7; TRBD2 agrees at 12 bases. V gave up 6 bases and J gave up 3 bases; unmatched junction bases: 9. Germline CDR1 and CDR2: MRHNA and SNTAGT. The length of the CDR3 is 16 residues. The CDR3: CASRKLTSGRFYEQYF. The DNA of the CDR3 is TGTGCCAGCAGAAAACTGACTAGCGGGAGATTCTACGAGCAGTACTTC.

J is TRBJ2-7 and V is TRBV2, with D possibly being TRBD2 (6 bases). Per the germline V gene, CDR1 is SNHLY and CDR2 is FYNNEI. The V gene lost 6 bases and the J gene lost 3 bases, with 18 bases spanning the gap. This CDR3 spans 15 amino acids. The DNA of the CDR3 is TGTGCCAGCAGCGAATATTGGACTACACACTACGAGCAGTACTTC. It yields the protein CASSEYWTTHYEQYF.

V usage is TRBV27 and J usage is TRBJ2-3; 7 nucleotides agree with TRBD1. The V segment lost 4 bases and the J segment 2 bases; nucleotides outside the gene matches: 9. This CDR3 contains 16 residues. The germline CDR1 and CDR2 sequences are MNHEY and SMNVEV (reference sequence). CDR3 amino acids: CASSSATGTFTDTQYF. The CDR3 coding sequence is TGTGCCAGCAGTTCCGCGACAGGGACGTTCACAGATACGCAGTATTTT.

This chain joins TRBV28 and TRBJ1-4; the D gene is possibly TRBD1 (5 bases). The CDR3 has 16 amino acids. CDR1 is MDHEN, CDR2 SYDVKM, per germline. The V and J ends lost 8 bases and 8 bases respectively, with 24 bases between them. CDR3 coding DNA: TGTGCCAGCGCTGTTTCTATCGGACATGACGAGGAAAAACTGTTTTTT. Translating it yields CASAVSIGHDEEKLFF.

The V gene is TRBV9, the J gene TRBJ2-7; TRBD1 matches at 7 bases. Trimming cost V 4 bases and J 4 bases; bases outside gene matches: 11. This CDR3 has 15 amino acids. Germline V gene data show CDR1 as SGDLS and CDR2 as YYNGEE. In DNA form, the CDR3 reads TGTGCCAGCAGCCCTTGGGAAGGGGGCGTATACGAGCAGTACTTC. Protein product: CASSPWEGGVYEQYF.

The CDR3 DNA sequence: TGTGCCAGCAGTTACGGCGGGGGGTCTAGTCTATATGAGCAGTTCTTC. It is translated as CASSYGGGSSLYEQFF. The chain joins TRBV6-5 to TRBJ2-1; 8 bases match TRBD2. Trimming removed 2 bases from V and 8 bases from J; junction bases left unmatched: 11. Germline values: CDR1 MNHEY, CDR2 SVGAGI. The CDR3 has 16 amino acids.

The V and J genes are TRBV6-1 and TRBJ2-1; 9 bases match TRBD2. The length of the CDR3 is 16 residues. J was trimmed by 2 bases and V by 0 bases; bases with no gene match: 2. Germline CDR1 and CDR2: MNHNS and SASEGT. The CDR3 DNA reads as TGTGCCAGCAGTGAAGCCGTAGCGGGGGCCTACAATGAGCAGTTCTTC. It is translated as CASSEAVAGAYNEQFF.

This clone was picked up one time. The J gene is TRBJ1-6, the V gene TRBV5-1, with 10 bases fitting TRBD1. The germline V gene has CDR1 SGHRS and CDR2 YFSETQ. The CDR3 has 15 residues. J was trimmed by 11 bases and V by 4 bases; bases with no gene match: 9. The CDR3 sequence: CASSNGQGDSTPLHF. CDR3 coding DNA: TGCGCCAGCAGCAACGGACAGGGGGACAGTACACCCCTCCACTTT.

V usage is TRBV3-1 (or the pseudogene TRBV3-2) and J usage is TRBJ1-4, with D unclear. The CDR3 is made up of 14 amino acids. The V end lost 4 bases, the J end lost 0 bases, and 6 bases lay between the germline ends. Germline-derived CDR1 and CDR2 are LGHDT and YNNKEL (reference sequence). CDR3 residues: CASSPRTTNEKLFF. The CDR3 nucleotides are TGTGCCAGCAGCCCCAGGACAACTAATGAAAAACTGTTTTTT.

The chain links TRBV28 to TRBJ2-3, with 9 bases that match TRBD2. Germline values: CDR1 MDHEN, CDR2 SYDVKM. V gave up 4 bases and J gave up 0 bases; unmatched junction bases: 11. The CDR3 totals 18 residues. CDR3 amino acids: CASSSIWTSAKSTDTQYF. Here the CDR3 DNA reads TGTGCCAGCAGTTCCATTTGGACTAGCGCTAAGAGCACAGATACGCAGTATTTT. Combining the CDR3 with reference TRBV28 and TRBJ2-3 gives the whole variable domain DVKVTQSSRYLVKRTGEKVFLECVQDMDHENMFWYRQDPGLGLRLIYFSYDVKMKEKGDIPEGYSVSREKKERFSLILESASTNQTSMYLCASSSIWTSAKSTDTQYFGPGTRLTVL.

In this sample, this clone turned up a few times. The chain has TRBV6-5 and TRBJ2-1; unclear D gene. Germline V CDR1 and CDR2: MNHEY, SVGAGI. This CDR3 contains 11 residues. The V end was cut by 8 bases, the J end by 9 bases, with 11 bases between. The CDR3, as DNA: TGTGCCAGCCTAGGCGGTGGTGAGCAGTTCTTC. Protein sequence: CASLGGGEQFF.

The rearrangement uses TRBV2 and TRBJ1-6; 7 bases fit TRBD1. The CDR3 consists of 15 residues. V shed 6 bases, J shed 3 bases, and the junction held 5 bases outside the gene matches. Germline CDR1 and CDR2: SNHLY and FYNNEI. The CDR3 nucleotides are TGTGCCAGCAGGGGACAGCCCAGCTATAATTCACCCCTCCACTTT. Amino acids: CASRGQPSYNSPLHF.